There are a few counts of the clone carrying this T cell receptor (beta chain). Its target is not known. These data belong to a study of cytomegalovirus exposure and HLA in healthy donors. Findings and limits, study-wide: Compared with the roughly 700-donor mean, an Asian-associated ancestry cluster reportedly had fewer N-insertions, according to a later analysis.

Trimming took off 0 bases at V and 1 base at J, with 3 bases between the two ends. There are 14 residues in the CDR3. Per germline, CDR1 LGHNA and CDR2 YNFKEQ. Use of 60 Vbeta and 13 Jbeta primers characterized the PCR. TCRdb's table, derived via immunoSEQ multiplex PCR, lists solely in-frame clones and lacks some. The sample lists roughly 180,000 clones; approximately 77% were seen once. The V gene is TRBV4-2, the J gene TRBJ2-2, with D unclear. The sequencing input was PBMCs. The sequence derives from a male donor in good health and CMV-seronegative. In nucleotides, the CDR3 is TGTGCCAGCAGCCAAGATAAGAACACCGGGGAGCTGTTTTTT. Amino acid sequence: CASSQDKNTGELFF.